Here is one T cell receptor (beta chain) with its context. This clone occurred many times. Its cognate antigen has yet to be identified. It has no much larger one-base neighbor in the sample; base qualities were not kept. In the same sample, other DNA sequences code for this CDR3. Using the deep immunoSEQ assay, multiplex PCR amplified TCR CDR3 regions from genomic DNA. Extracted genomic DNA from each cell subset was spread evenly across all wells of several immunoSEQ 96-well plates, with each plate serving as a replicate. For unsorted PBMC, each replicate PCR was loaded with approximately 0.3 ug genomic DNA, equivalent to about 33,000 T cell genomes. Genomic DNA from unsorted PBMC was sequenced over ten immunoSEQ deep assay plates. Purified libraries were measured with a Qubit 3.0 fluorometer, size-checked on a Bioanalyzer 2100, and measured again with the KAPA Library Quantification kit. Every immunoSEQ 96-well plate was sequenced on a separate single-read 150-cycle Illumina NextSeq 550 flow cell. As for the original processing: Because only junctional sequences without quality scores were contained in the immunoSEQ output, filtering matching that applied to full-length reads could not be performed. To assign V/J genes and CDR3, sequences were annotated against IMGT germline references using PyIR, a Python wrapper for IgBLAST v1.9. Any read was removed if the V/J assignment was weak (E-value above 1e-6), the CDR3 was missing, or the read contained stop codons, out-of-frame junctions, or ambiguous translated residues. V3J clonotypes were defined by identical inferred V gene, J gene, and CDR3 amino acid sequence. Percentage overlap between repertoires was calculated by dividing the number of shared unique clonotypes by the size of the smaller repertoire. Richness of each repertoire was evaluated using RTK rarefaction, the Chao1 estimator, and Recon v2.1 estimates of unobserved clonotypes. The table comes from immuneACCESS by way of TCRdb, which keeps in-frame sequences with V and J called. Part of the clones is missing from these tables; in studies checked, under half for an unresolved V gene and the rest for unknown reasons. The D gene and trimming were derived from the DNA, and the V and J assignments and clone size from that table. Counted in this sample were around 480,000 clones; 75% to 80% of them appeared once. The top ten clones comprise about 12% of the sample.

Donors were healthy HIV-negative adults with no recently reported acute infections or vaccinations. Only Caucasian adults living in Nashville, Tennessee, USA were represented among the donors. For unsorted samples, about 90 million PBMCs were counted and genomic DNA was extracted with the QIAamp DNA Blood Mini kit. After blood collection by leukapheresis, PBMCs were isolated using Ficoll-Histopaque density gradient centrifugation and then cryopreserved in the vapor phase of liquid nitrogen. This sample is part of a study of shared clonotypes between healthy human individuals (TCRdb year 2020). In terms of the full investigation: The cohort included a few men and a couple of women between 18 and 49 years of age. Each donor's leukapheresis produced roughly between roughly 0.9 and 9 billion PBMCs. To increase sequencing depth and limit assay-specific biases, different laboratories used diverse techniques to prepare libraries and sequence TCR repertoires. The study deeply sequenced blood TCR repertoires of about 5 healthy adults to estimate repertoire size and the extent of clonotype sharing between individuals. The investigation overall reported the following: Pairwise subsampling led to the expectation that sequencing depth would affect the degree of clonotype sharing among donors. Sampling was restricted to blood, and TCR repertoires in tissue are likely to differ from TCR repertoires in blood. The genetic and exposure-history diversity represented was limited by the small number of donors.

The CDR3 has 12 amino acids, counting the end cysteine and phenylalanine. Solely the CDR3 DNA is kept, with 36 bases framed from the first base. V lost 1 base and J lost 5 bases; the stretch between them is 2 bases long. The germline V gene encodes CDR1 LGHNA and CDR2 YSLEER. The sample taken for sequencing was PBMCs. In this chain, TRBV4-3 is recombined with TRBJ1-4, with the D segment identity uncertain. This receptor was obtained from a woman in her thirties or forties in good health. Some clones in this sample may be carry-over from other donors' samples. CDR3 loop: CASSQGNEKLFF. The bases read TGCGCCAGCAGCCAAGGCAATGAAAAACTGTTTTTT.